Each of the 19 T cell receptor beta chains below was sequenced from the same sample in a study of beta chain features in type 1 diabetes. Study-wide findings and caveats: When Type 1 diabetes patients were examined, their TCRB CDR3s proved moderately but significantly shorter in all four CD4+ subsets.

Their antigens remain unidentified. The entirety of the isolated RNA underwent reverse transcription, so expressed TCRB transcripts were sequenced. Sequencing was performed with immunoSEQ multiplex PCR; in TCRdb, only in-frame clones are kept and a portion is missing. The top ten hold 0.015% of the sample, which has about 340,000 clones, 13% seen once. Sequencing was carried out using naive CD4+ T cells from blood. These receptors all come from a woman between 18 and 29 years old with type 1 diabetes.

V gene TRBV11-2 combines with J gene TRBJ2-1; 10 bases are a match to TRBD2. Germline V gene data show CDR1 as SGHAT and CDR2 as FQNNGV. Trimming at V came to 5 bases and at J to 3 bases, leaving 10 bases not matched to a gene. CDR3 length: 17 residues. The CDR3 sequence is CASSEGGAGGNYNEQFF. In nucleotides, the CDR3 is TGTGCCAGCAGCGAAGGGGGAGCGGGAGGGAACTACAATGAGCAGTTCTTC.

The J gene is TRBJ2-7, the V gene TRBV7-9; D is ambiguous. V was pared by 2 bases and J by 7 bases, with 9 bases between. The V gene's germline CDR1 is SEHNR and CDR2 FQNEAQ (reference sequence). The CDR3 extends over 12 amino acids. Here the CDR3 DNA reads TGTGCCAGCAGCTTAAACCCTAGAGAGCAGTACTTC. Protein product: CASSLNPREQYF.

The chain uses TRBV7-2 and TRBJ2-1; 10 bases are shared with TRBD2. The CDR3 is 15 residues long. Unmatched junction bases numbered 5, after V lost 2 bases and J lost 7 bases. Per germline, CDR1 SGHTA and CDR2 FQGNSA. CDR3 loop: CASSLLAGVANEQFF. The CDR3 bases are TGTGCCAGCAGCTTACTAGCGGGAGTAGCAAATGAGCAGTTCTTC. Filled out from reference TRBV7-2 and TRBJ2-1, the complete variable domain reads GAGVSQSPSNKVTEKGKDVELRCDPISGHTALYWYRQSLGQGLEFLIYFQGNSAPDKSGLPSDRFSAERTGGSVSTLTIQRTQQEDSAVYLCASSLLAGVANEQFFGPGTRLTVL.

The gene calls are TRBV21-1 and TRBJ2-7; the table assigns TRBD1, which was not confirmed against the DNA. TRBV21-1 is classified as a pseudogene. The CDR3 is 15 residues long. In DNA, the CDR3 is TGTGCCAGCAGCAAAGGGGACAGGGGGCTGGAAGAGCAGTACGTC. As protein: CASSKGDRGLEEQYV.

The genes are TRBV2 and TRBJ1-1; 8 positions match TRBD1. J lost 13 bases, V lost 6 bases, and 10 bases had no gene match. The CDR3 contains 12 residues. From germline, CDR1 is SNHLY and CDR2 FYNNEI. The CDR3 bases are TGTGCCAGCAGAGGACAGGGTCATGACGGTTTCTTT. This encodes CASRGQGHDGFF. The variable domain in full, with the rest retrieved from reference TRBV2 and TRBJ1-1, is EPEVTQTPSHQVTQMGQEVILRCVPISNHLYFYWYRQILGQKVEFLVSFYNNEISEKSEIFDDQFSVERPDGSNFTLKIRSTKLEDSAMYFCASRGQGHDGFFGQGTRLTVV.

This clone was seen more than once but under ten times. This chain uses TRBV7-2 with TRBJ2-7; the D gene is possibly TRBD2 (5 bases). The CDR3 length is 15 residues. Trimming pared 1 base from V and 2 bases from J, leaving 12 bases between. Germline loops: CDR1 SGHTA, CDR2 FQGNSA. The CDR3 sequence is CASSLEALATYEQYV. In DNA, the CDR3 is TGTGCCAGCAGCTTAGAGGCGCTAGCCACCTACGAGCAGTACGTC.

The V call is TRBV12-5, the J call TRBJ2-3, with 10 bases matching TRBD2. The CDR3 is made up of 16 amino acids. Germline-derived CDR1 and CDR2 are LGHNT and FRNRAP. V shed 0 bases, J shed 4 bases, and the junction held 4 bases outside the gene matches. The CDR3 reads CASGLVTSGFPDTQYF. The CDR3 nucleotides read TGTGCTAGTGGTTTGGTGACTAGCGGGTTCCCAGATACGCAGTATTTT.

This clone was counted between two and nine times. The chain employs TRBV5-1 and TRBJ1-1, with 7 bases matching TRBD1. Germline CDR1 and CDR2: SGHRS and YFSETQ. The length of the CDR3 is 15 residues. Trimming cost V 4 bases and J 0 bases; bases outside gene matches: 6. The CDR3 DNA follows: TGCGCCAGCAGCCCCGGGACAGCTATGAACACTGAAGCTTTCTTT. Translating it yields CASSPGTAMNTEAFF.

V and J are TRBV18 and TRBJ2-5; TRBD1 agrees at 9 bases. J was trimmed by 5 bases and V by 2 bases; bases with no gene match: 9. The V gene's germline CDR1 is KGHSH and CDR2 LQKENI. The CDR3 contains 16 residues. The CDR3 reads CASSPAVQGARETQYF. In DNA form, the CDR3 reads TGTGCCAGCTCACCAGCAGTACAGGGGGCAAGGGAGACCCAGTACTTC.

This clone was seen a handful of times. The chain carries TRBV7-9 and TRBJ2-7; 8 bases match TRBD1. The germline V gene has CDR1 SEHNR and CDR2 FQNEAQ (reference sequence). This CDR3 has 14 amino acids. The junction had 7 bases not matched to a gene; V was cut back by 5 bases and J by 4 bases. The CDR3, as DNA: TGTGCCAGCAGCCTACCGGGACAGGTATACGAGCAGTACGTC. Encoded protein: CASSLPGQVYEQYV.

The chain links TRBV6-6 to TRBJ1-5; maybe TRBD1 (5 bases). The CDR3 totals 14 residues. Per germline, CDR1 MNHNY and CDR2 SVGAGI (reference sequence). V lost 8 bases and J 7 bases, leaving 18 bases between the germline ends. DNA of the CDR3: TGTGCCAGCGGGTCAGGGCGAGTGAAACAGCCCCAGCATTTT. Translated: CASGSGRVKQPQHF.

Only a few counts were recorded for this clone. The gene calls are TRBV6-5 and TRBJ2-1; 13 bases agree with TRBD2. This CDR3 contains 14 residues. J lost 7 bases, V lost 6 bases, and 3 bases had no gene match. From germline, CDR1 is MNHEY and CDR2 SVGAGI. CDR3 loop: CASSSLAGGNEQFF. CDR3 sequence (DNA): TGTGCCAGCAGCTCACTAGCGGGAGGGAATGAGCAGTTCTTC.

This clone was counted between two and nine times. The chain employs TRBV4-1 and TRBJ1-5, with D unresolved. Trimming took off 1 base at V and 7 bases at J, with 5 bases between the two ends. Germline loops: CDR1 MGHRA, CDR2 YSYEKL. This CDR3 contains 12 residues. The CDR3 here is CASSQAGQPQHF. The CDR3 DNA sequence: TGCGCCAGCAGCCAAGCGGGACAGCCCCAGCATTTT.

There are a few counts of this clone. The chain couples TRBV5-4 to TRBJ2-3, with a weak D call TRBD2 (5 bases). The CDR3 contains 12 residues. Germline CDR1 reads SGHNT; CDR2 reads YYREEE (reference sequence). Trimming removed 3 bases from V and 3 bases from J, with 5 bases in between. This CDR3 reads CASSWETDTQYF. CDR3 sequence (DNA): TGTGCCAGCAGCTGGGAGACAGATACGCAGTATTTT.

J is TRBJ1-2 and V is TRBV30, with D uncertain. There are 13 residues in the CDR3. Germline V lookup: CDR1 GTSNPN, CDR2 SVGIG (reference sequence). V lost 5 bases and J 4 bases, leaving 14 bases between the germline ends. The CDR3 protein is CAWVRGNSYGYTF. For the CDR3, the DNA is TGTGCCTGGGTGAGAGGCAACTCCTATGGCTACACCTTC. Variable domain in full (rest from reference TRBV30 and TRBJ1-2): SQTIHQWPATLVQPVGSPLSLECTVEGTSNPNLYWYRQAAGRGLQLLFYSVGIGQISSEVPQNLSASRPQDRQFILSSKKLLLSDSGFYLCAWVRGNSYGYTFGSGTRLTVV.

Concerning this clone itself: Different DNA sequences within this sample yield the same CDR3. V and J are TRBV20-1 and TRBJ2-1; D unclear. Germline values: CDR1 DFQATT, CDR2 SNEGSKA (reference sequence). V was cut by 3 bases and J by 2 bases, with 2 bases left in between. The CDR3 is 11 amino acids. CDR3 sequence reads: CSASTYNEQFF. The CDR3 nucleotides are TGCAGTGCTAGTACCTACAATGAGCAGTTCTTC.

This clone was seen a few times. The chain combines TRBV18 with TRBJ1-3; 9 bases fit TRBD1. With 2 bases clipped from V and 1 base from J, the junction kept 3 bases outside the gene matches. Germline V gives CDR1 KGHSH, CDR2 LQKENI. CDR3 length: 16 residues. As DNA, the CDR3 is TGTGCCAGCTCACCAATGACAGGGGGATCTGGAAACACCATATATTTT. Translated: CASSPMTGGSGNTIYF.

In its sample, this clone was seen a few times. The chain combines TRBV19 with TRBJ1-2, with D maybe TRBD1 (5 bases). The CDR3 is made up of 15 amino acids. Germline V gene sequence: CDR1 LNHDA, CDR2 SQIVND (reference sequence). Trimming took 7 bases from V and 3 from J, leaving 18 bases between them. CDR3 nucleotides: TGTGCCAGTATCGTGAGCTCTGGCAGGGACTATGGCTACACCTTC. The encoded protein is CASIVSSGRDYGYTF.

This clone was seen only a few times. This sequence joins TRBV6-5 and TRBJ1-2; D may be TRBD1 (5 bases). With 8 bases removed from V and 5 bases from J, the gap between germline ends came to 12 bases. The germline gives CDR1 MNHEY, CDR2 SVGAGI. CDR3 length equals 12 residues. The CDR3 loop is CASAPRGYGYTF. The CDR3 DNA reads TGTGCCAGCGCCCCCCGGGGGTATGGCTACACCTTC.